Following are 20 T cell receptor beta chains from one sample sequenced in a study of blood T cells in healthy people across ages. A J-beta primer mix and a sample-barcoded 5' primer were used in a second PCR of about 7 to 11 cycles. TCRdb independently ran MiXCR on the 5' RACE reads; one entry per CDR3 protein. The data hold over 700,000 distinct CDR3 sequences, with 53% observed a single time. Sequencing used blood. The receptor source for this set is an elderly man in good health.

This clonotype was observed once. The junction departs from the called germline gene at one end, perhaps through a read error. The chain couples TRBV6-2 or TRBV6-3 to TRBJ2-1; 7 bases are shared with TRBD2. Germline CDR1 and CDR2: MNHEY and SVGEGT. The CDR3 length is 17 residues. The CDR3 coding sequence is TGTGCCAGCAGTCACTCGAGAAGCGGGAAATCCTACAATGAGCAGTTCTTC. This encodes CASSHSRSGKSYNEQFF.

This chain connects TRBV6-1 to TRBJ2-1; TRBD2 agrees at 12 bases. The end of the DNA aligns better with TRBJ2-7, so the J call may be wrong. CDR3 length equals 17 residues. Per the germline V gene, CDR1 is MNHNS and CDR2 is SASEGT. The CDR3 coding sequence is TGTGCCAGCAGTGAAGCTTCGACTAGCGGGAGAGTCCACGAGCAGTACTTC. The encoded protein is CASSEASTSGRVHEQYF.

V gene TRBV6-5 combines with J gene TRBJ1-4; D gene ambiguous. CDR3 size: 14 residues. V lost 1 base to trimming and J lost 5 bases, with 8 bases between them. Germline loops: CDR1 MNHEY, CDR2 SVGAGI. The CDR3 reads CASSYFHGNEKLFF. The CDR3 nucleotides read TGTGCCAGCAGTTACTTTCACGGGAATGAAAAACTGTTTTTT.

The chain has TRBV5-1 and TRBJ2-5, with D hard to call. The CDR3 runs to 12 residues. Deletions cut 0 bases from V and 11 bases from J, with 11 bases between. Per the germline V gene, CDR1 is SGHRS and CDR2 is YFSETQ. The CDR3 DNA is TGCGCCAGCAGCTTGGAGCTATATGAGCAGTACTTC. This gives the protein CASSLELYEQYF.

The rearrangement uses TRBV4-1 and TRBJ2-2; TRBD2 agrees at 10 bases. The CDR3 totals 18 residues. Germline V gene lookup returns CDR1 MGHRA and CDR2 YSYEKL. V was pared by 0 bases and J by 1 base, with 5 bases of the junction left unmatched. CDR3 sequence reads: CASSQDRAGGMNTGELFF. CDR3 in DNA: TGCGCCAGCAGCCAAGATAGAGCGGGAGGGATGAACACCGGGGAGCTGTTTTTT.

The chain couples TRBV7-9 to TRBJ1-2; D unclear. Trimming took off 4 bases at V and 7 bases at J, with 10 bases between the two ends. Germline CDR1 is SEHNR and CDR2 is FQNEAQ (reference sequence). CDR3 length: 12 residues. CDR3 region: CASSSGGVGYTF. CDR3 bases: TGTGCCAGCAGCTCCGGTGGGGTTGGCTACACCTTC.

The chain carries TRBV12-3 or TRBV12-4 and TRBJ2-7, with 10 bases matching TRBD2. V shed 5 bases and J 4 bases; nucleotides not matched to a gene: 8. The CDR3 contains 15 residues. The CDR3 region has the DNA TGTGCCAGCAGTCCGTCTAGCGGGAGTTGGTACGAGCAGTACTTC. This codes for CASSPSSGSWYEQYF.

The table lists this clonotype with a few counts. V is TRBV7-9 and J is TRBJ2-3; 10 positions agree with TRBD1. The J segment lost 14 bases and the V segment lost 5 bases, leaving 13 bases of the junction unmatched. This CDR3 comprises 14 residues. Germline V CDR1 and CDR2: SEHNR, FQNEAQ (reference sequence). The CDR3 nucleotides read TGTGCCAGCAGCCCGGGACAGGGGAGAAGATACGCGTATTTT. This gives the protein CASSPGQGRRYAYF.

V and J are TRBV6-2 or TRBV6-3 and TRBJ2-4; D possibly uses TRBD1 or TRBD2 (5 bases each). In germline, CDR1 is MNHEY, CDR2 SVGEGT. This CDR3 spans 16 amino acids. V dropped 2 bases and J dropped 2 bases, with 13 bases sitting between them. This chain's CDR3 is CASSYGGGWTKNIQYF. The CDR3 DNA follows: TGTGCCAGCAGTTACGGGGGTGGCTGGACCAAAAACATTCAGTACTTC.

Points on this clonotype: A much larger clone lies a single base off, so this may be a read error. This chain links TRBV6-4 with TRBJ2-7; D might be TRBD2 (7 bases). Trimming shortened V by 6 bases and J by 2 bases, and 23 bases separated the two germline ends. Germline values: CDR1 MRHNA, CDR2 SNTAGT. This CDR3 comprises 17 residues. The CDR3 here is CASSHLLLRGAPYEQYF. CDR3 coding DNA: TGTGCCAGCAGCCACCTACTCCTACGGGGGGCCCCCTACGAGCAGTACTTC.

The chain uses TRBV3-1 and TRBJ1-1; 7 positions agree with TRBD1. V was clipped by 1 base and J by 5 bases; unmatched bases: 1. Germline loops: CDR1 LGHDT, CDR2 YNNKEL (reference sequence). CDR3 length equals 13 residues. Here the CDR3 DNA reads TGTGCCAGCAGCCAAGTCAGGGGGACTGAAGCTTTCTTT. It translates to CASSQVRGTEAFF.

There are a few counts of this clonotype. The CDR3 region is CASSFLGDLANEKLFF. Written as DNA, the CDR3 is TGTGCCAGCAGCTTCCTGGGGGACCTCGCGAATGAAAAACTGTTTTTT. J is TRBJ1-4 and V is TRBV7-2, with D possibly being TRBD1 (5 bases). Germline lookup yields CDR1 SGHTA and CDR2 FQGNSA. The CDR3 has 16 residues. The germline V and J ends were trimmed by 3 bases and 5 bases, with 16 bases remaining between them.

The table lists this clonotype with a few counts. The chain combines TRBV5-1 with TRBJ1-2, with no clear D. V was trimmed by 1 base and J by 8 bases, leaving 18 bases between them. Per germline, CDR1 SGHRS and CDR2 YFSETQ. The CDR3 runs to 15 residues. CDR3 DNA: TGCGCCAGCAGCTTGTTGTTGGCCTCAACCAGAGGCTACACCTTC. It translates to CASSLLLASTRGYTF.

This clonotype has only a few counts. The chain couples TRBV12-3 or TRBV12-4 to TRBJ2-1; D is ambiguous. V was clipped by 4 bases and J by 5 bases, with 9 bases between them. The CDR3 runs to 13 residues. CDR3: CASSCGRNNEQFF. The CDR3 nucleotides read TGTGCCAGCAGTTGCGGACGAAACAATGAGCAGTTCTTC.

The chain joins TRBV12-5 to TRBJ1-1; 10 bases match TRBD1. V gave up 1 base and J gave up 5 bases; unmatched junction bases: 7. The CDR3 is 16 amino acids. CDR1 is LGHNT and CDR2 is FRNRAP in the germline V gene. Here the CDR3 reads CASGLESTGGRTEAFF. Here the CDR3 DNA reads TGTGCTAGTGGTTTGGAATCGACAGGGGGCAGGACTGAAGCTTTCTTT.

V gene TRBV19 combines with J gene TRBJ2-1; TRBD2 matches at 13 bases. V lost 7 bases, J lost 9 bases, and 9 bases stayed unmatched. CDR1 and CDR2 from the germline V gene are LNHDA and SQIVND (reference sequence). The CDR3 covers 15 residues. The CDR3 reads CASTLLAGGKSEQFF. The CDR3 DNA is TGTGCCAGTACCCTACTAGCGGGAGGGAAAAGTGAGCAGTTCTTC.

This clonotype was seen only a few times. This chain uses TRBV20-1 with TRBJ1-2; the D gene is possibly TRBD1 (5 bases). V was pared by 0 bases and J by 4 bases, with 15 bases between. There are 15 residues in the CDR3. From germline, CDR1 is DFQATT and CDR2 SNEGSKA (reference sequence). CDR3 nucleotide sequence: TGCAGTGCTAGAGACCCCCTGGGACCGAGCTATGGCTACACCTTC. This encodes CSARDPLGPSYGYTF.

The chain is built from TRBV7-3 and TRBJ2-7, with 8 nucleotides matching TRBD2. Germline V gene data show CDR1 as SGHTA and CDR2 as FQGTGA. CDR3 length: 13 amino acids. V shed 3 bases, J shed 5 bases, and the junction held 3 bases outside the gene matches. The CDR3 region has the DNA TGTGCCAGCAGCTTCGGGGGGGCAGACGAGCAGTACTTC. Translated, it gives CASSFGGADEQYF.

The gene calls are TRBV28 and TRBJ1-5; D is unclear. V lost 4 bases, J lost 2 bases, and 15 bases lay in between. The CDR3 runs to 16 residues. The germline CDR1 and CDR2 sequences are MDHEN and SYDVKM. This CDR3 reads CASSSTAGSGNQPQHF. The CDR3 bases are TGTGCCAGCAGTTCCACCGCGGGGTCGGGCAATCAGCCCCAGCATTTT.

A few counts support this clonotype. The chain joins TRBV5-1 to TRBJ1-6; D not certain. Per germline, CDR1 SGHRS and CDR2 YFSETQ. V lost 1 base to trimming and J lost 10 bases, with 9 bases between them. This CDR3 contains 13 residues. CDR3 in amino acids: CASSLSWISPLHF. In nucleotides, the CDR3 is TGCGCCAGCAGCTTGTCCTGGATCTCACCCCTCCACTTT.